A selection of T cell receptor beta chains follows, all from one sample in a study of cytomegalovirus exposure and HLA in healthy donors. Clones were sequenced by immunoSEQ multiplex PCR, and TCRdb holds only the in-frame ones, with some missing. The data show more than 100,000 clones, with roughly 80% seen just once and around 28% held by the top ten. The specimen sequenced was PBMCs. These receptors all stem from a man aged 60-69 years in good health and CMV-seropositive. CDR3s leave out the opening cysteine and the closing phenylalanine or tryptophan. Fields, in order: CDR3 protein, V gene, J gene.

CDR3 protein: ASSERGSYEQY
V gene: TRBV6-1
J gene: TRBJ2-7

CDR3 protein: TSSQDETSGKWARIYEQY
V gene: TRBV1
J gene: TRBJ2-7

CDR3 protein: ASSQEAGGGQPQH
V gene: TRBV4-1
J gene: TRBJ1-5

CDR3 protein: ASSPSKLAGGAPGELF
V gene: TRBV7-9
J gene: TRBJ2-2

CDR3 protein: ASSNFRDRADTEAF
V gene: TRBV7-2
J gene: TRBJ1-1

CDR3 protein: ASRMDRAYNEQF
V gene: TRBV27
J gene: TRBJ2-1

CDR3 protein: ASSPSSTGELF
V gene: TRBV7-3
J gene: TRBJ2-2

CDR3 protein: ASSPTTVYNPPLH
V gene: TRBV6-6
J gene: TRBJ1-6

CDR3 protein: ASSLVGSSNQPQH
V gene: TRBV5-6
J gene: TRBJ1-5

CDR3 protein: ASSLAAGGSGANVLA
V gene: TRBV5-1
J gene: TRBJ2-6

CDR3 protein: ASSLTGTEAF
V gene: TRBV5-6
J gene: TRBJ1-1

CDR3 protein: ASSYSEYDTEAF
V gene: TRBV6-6
J gene: TRBJ1-1

CDR3 protein: ASSLVQGNDEQY
V gene: TRBV5-1
J gene: TRBJ2-7

CDR3 protein: ASSFPPPGERNTIY
V gene: TRBV28
J gene: TRBJ1-3

CDR3 protein: ASSLGPQHTGNVYEQY
V gene: TRBV5-1
J gene: TRBJ2-7

CDR3 protein: ASSRTSGGRLGETQY
V gene: TRBV9
J gene: TRBJ2-5

CDR3 protein: ASSQDWGGGTEAF
V gene: TRBV4-2
J gene: TRBJ1-1

CDR3 protein: ASSLVIRDNEQF
V gene: TRBV11-2
J gene: TRBJ2-1

CDR3 protein: ASSIWDSTYEQY
V gene: TRBV5-4
J gene: TRBJ2-7

CDR3 protein: ASSYGLGARDTEAF
V gene: TRBV6-5
J gene: TRBJ1-1

CDR3 protein: ASRVGTTTNEKLF
V gene: TRBV6-6
J gene: TRBJ1-4

CDR3 protein: ASSPRQGKDYEQY
V gene: TRBV7-8
J gene: TRBJ2-7

CDR3 protein: ASSLTGTSGDTQY
V gene: TRBV7-2
J gene: TRBJ2-3

CDR3 protein: ASSYRELNYGYT
V gene: TRBV5-1
J gene: TRBJ1-2